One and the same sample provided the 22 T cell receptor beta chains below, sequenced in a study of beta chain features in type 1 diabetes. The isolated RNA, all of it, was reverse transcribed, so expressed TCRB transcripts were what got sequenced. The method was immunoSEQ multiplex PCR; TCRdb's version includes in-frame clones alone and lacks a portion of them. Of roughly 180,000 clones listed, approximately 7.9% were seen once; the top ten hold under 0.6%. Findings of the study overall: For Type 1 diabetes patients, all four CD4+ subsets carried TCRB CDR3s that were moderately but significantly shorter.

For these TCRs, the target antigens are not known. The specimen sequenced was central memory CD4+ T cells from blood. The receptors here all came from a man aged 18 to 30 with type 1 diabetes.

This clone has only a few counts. CDR3 DNA: TGTGCCAGCAGCTCAGGGCAGGGAGGAAACATTCAGTACTTC. Encoded protein: CASSSGQGGNIQYF. V is TRBV11-2 and J is TRBJ2-4; perhaps TRBD2 as D (6 bases). Trimming removed 4 bases at V and 6 bases at J, with 13 bases between. The CDR3 covers 14 residues. Per the germline V gene, CDR1 is SGHAT and CDR2 is FQNNGV.

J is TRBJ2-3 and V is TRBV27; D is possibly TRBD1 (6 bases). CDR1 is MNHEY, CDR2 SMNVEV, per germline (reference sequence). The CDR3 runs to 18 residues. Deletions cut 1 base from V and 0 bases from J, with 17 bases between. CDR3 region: CASSLWATGPTSTDTQYF. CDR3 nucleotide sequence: TGTGCCAGCAGTTTATGGGCAACAGGGCCAACTAGCACAGATACGCAGTATTTT.

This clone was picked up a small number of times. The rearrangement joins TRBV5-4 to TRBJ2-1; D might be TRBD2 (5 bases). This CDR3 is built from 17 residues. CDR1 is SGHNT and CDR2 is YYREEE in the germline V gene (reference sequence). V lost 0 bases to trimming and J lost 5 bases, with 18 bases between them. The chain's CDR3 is CASSLESIILANNEQFF. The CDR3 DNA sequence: TGTGCCAGCAGCTTGGAGAGTATCATCCTAGCCAACAATGAGCAGTTCTTC.

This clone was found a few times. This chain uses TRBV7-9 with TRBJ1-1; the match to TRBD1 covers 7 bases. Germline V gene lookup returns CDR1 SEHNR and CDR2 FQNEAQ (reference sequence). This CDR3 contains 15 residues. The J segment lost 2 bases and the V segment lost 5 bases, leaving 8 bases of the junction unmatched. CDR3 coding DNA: TGTGCCAGCAGCCCCCCATGGACAGGTAACACTGAAGCTTTCTTT. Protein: CASSPPWTGNTEAFF.

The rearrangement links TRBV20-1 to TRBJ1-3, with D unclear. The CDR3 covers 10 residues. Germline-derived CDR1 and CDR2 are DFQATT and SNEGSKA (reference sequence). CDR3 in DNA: TGCGCGGTCTCTGGAAACACCATATATTTT. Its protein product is CAVSGNTIYF.

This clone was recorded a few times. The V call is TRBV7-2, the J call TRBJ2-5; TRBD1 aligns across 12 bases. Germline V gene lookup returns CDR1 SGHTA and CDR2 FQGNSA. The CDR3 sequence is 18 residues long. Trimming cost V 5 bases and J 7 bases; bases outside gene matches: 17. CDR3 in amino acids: CASSRGQGASGRRGTQYF. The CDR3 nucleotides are TGTGCCAGCAGCCGGGGACAGGGGGCTTCGGGGAGGAGGGGGACCCAGTACTTC.

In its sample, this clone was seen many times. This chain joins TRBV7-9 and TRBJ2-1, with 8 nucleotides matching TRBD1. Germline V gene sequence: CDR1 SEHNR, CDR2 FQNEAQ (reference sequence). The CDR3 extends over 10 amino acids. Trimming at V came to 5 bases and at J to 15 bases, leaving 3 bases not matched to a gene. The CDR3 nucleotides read TGTGCCAGCAGCGGACAGGGCCCGTTCTTC. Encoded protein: CASSGQGPFF.

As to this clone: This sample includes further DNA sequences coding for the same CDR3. The CDR3: CASSWTGYEQYF. The CDR3, as DNA: TGTGCCAGCAGTTGGACAGGGTACGAGCAGTACTTC. This chain joins TRBV6-5 and TRBJ2-7, with 8 bases fitting TRBD1. The CDR3 has 12 amino acids. Trimming removed 4 bases from V and 4 bases from J; junction bases left unmatched: 0. Germline CDR1 is MNHEY and CDR2 is SVGAGI.

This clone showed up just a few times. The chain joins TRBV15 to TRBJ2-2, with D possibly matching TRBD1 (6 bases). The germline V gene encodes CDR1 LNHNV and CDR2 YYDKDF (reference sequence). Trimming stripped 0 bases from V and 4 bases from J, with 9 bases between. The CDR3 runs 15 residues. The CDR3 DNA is TGTGCCACCAGCAGAGAAGGACAGACCACCGGGGAGCTGTTTTTT. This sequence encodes CATSREGQTTGELFF.

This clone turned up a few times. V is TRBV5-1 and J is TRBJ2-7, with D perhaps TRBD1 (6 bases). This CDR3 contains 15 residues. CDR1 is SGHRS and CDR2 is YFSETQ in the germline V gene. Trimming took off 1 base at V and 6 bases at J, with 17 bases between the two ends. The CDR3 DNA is TGCGCCAGCAGCTTGTCGGACAGCCTTTCTCTCGAGCAGTACTTC. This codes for CASSLSDSLSLEQYF.

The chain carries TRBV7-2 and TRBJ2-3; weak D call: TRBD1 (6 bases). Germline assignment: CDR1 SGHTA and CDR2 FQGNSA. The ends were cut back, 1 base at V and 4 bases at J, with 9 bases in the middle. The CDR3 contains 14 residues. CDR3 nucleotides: TGTGCCAGCAGCTTAGGCCAGGGGTCAGATACGCAGTATTTT. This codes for CASSLGQGSDTQYF. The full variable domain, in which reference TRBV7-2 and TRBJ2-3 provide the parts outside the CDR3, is GAGVSQSPSNKVTEKGKDVELRCDPISGHTALYWYRQSLGQGLEFLIYFQGNSAPDKSGLPSDRFSAERTGGSVSTLTIQRTQQEDSAVYLCASSLGQGSDTQYFGPGTRLTVL.

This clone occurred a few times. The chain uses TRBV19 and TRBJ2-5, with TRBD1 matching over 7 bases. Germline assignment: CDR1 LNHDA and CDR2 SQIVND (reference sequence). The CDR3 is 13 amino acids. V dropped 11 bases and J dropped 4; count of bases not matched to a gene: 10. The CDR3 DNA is TGTGCCGGAGAGGACAGGCAGGGAGAGACCCAGTACTTC. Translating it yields CAGEDRQGETQYF.

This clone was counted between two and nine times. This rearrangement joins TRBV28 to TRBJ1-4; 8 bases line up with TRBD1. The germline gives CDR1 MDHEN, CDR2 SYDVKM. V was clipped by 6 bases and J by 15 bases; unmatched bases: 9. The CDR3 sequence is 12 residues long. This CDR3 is CASRIPDREVFF. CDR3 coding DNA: TGTGCCAGCAGAATCCCGGACAGGGAAGTGTTTTTT.

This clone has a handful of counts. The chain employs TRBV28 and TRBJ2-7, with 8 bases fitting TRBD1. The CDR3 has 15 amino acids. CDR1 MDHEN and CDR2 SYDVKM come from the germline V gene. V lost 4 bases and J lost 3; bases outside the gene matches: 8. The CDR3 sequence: CASSSRGRGLYEQYF. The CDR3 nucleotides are TGTGCCAGCAGTTCTCGCGGCAGGGGGCTCTACGAGCAGTACTTC.

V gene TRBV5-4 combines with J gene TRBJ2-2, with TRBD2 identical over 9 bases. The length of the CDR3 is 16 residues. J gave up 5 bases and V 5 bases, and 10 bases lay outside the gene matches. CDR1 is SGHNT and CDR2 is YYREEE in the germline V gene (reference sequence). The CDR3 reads CASRNPMAGGTGELFF. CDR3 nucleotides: TGTGCCAGCAGAAACCCCATGGCGGGAGGGACCGGGGAGCTGTTTTTT.

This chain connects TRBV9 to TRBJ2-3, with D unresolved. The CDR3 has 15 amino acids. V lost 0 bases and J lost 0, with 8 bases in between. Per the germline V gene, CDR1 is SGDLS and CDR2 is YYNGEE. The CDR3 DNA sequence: TGTGCCAGCAGCGTAGGCGGCTTAAGCACAGATACGCAGTATTTT. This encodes CASSVGGLSTDTQYF.

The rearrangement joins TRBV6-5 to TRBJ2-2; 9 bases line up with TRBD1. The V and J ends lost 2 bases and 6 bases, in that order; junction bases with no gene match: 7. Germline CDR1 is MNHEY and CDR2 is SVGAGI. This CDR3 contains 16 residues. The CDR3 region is CASSYLGTGSSGELFF. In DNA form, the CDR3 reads TGTGCCAGCAGTTACCTCGGGACAGGGAGTTCCGGGGAGCTGTTTTTT.

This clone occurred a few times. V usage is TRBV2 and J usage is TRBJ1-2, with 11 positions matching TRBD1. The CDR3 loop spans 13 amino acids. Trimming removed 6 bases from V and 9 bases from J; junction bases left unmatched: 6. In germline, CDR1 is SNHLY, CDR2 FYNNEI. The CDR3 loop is CASSVGQGASYTF. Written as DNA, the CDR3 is TGTGCCAGCAGCGTCGGACAGGGGGCGAGCTACACCTTC. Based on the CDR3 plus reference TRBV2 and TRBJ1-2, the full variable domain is EPEVTQTPSHQVTQMGQEVILRCVPISNHLYFYWYRQILGQKVEFLVSFYNNEISEKSEIFDDQFSVERPDGSNFTLKIRSTKLEDSAMYFCASSVGQGASYTFGSGTRLTVV.

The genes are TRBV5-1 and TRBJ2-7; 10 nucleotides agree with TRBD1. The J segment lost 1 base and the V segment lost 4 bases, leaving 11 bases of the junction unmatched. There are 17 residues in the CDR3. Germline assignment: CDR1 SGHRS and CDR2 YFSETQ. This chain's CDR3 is CASSIPGLGQGSYEQYF. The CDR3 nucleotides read TGCGCCAGCAGCATACCCGGTTTGGGACAGGGGTCCTACGAGCAGTACTTC.

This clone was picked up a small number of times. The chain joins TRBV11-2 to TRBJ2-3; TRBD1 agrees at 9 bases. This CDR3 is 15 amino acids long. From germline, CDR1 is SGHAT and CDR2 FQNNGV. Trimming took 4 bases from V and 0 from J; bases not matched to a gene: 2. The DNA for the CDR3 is TGTGCCAGCAGCTACGGACAGGGGAGCACAGATACGCAGTATTTT. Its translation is CASSYGQGSTDTQYF.

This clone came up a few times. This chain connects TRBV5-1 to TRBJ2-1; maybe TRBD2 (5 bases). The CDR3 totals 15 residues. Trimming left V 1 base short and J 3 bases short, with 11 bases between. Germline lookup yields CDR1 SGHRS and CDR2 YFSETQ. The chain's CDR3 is CASSLFSDNYNEQFF. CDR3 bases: TGCGCCAGCAGCTTGTTTAGCGACAACTACAATGAGCAGTTCTTC. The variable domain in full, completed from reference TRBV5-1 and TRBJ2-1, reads KAGVTQTPRYLIKTRGQQVTLSCSPISGHRSVSWYQQTPGQGLQFLFEYFSETQRNKGNFPGRFSGRQFSNSRSEMNVSTLELGDSALYLCASSLFSDNYNEQFFGPGTRLTVL.

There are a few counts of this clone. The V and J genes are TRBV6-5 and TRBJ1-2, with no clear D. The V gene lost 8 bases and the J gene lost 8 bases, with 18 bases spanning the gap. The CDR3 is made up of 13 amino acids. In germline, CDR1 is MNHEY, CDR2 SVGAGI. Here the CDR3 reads CASGFLAERGYTF. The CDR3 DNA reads TGTGCCAGCGGCTTCTTGGCAGAGCGAGGCTACACCTTC.